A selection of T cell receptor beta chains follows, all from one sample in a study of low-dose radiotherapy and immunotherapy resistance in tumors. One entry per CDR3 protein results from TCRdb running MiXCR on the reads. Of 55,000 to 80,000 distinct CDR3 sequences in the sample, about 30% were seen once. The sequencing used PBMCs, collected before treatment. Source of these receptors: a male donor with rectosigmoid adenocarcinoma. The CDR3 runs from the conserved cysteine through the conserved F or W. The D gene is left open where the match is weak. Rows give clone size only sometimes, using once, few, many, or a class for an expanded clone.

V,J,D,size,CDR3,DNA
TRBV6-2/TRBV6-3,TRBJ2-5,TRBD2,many,CASSFDHGLSGIKETQYF,TGTGCCAGCAGTTTCGACCACGGACTAAGCGGGATAAAAGAGACCCAGTACTTC
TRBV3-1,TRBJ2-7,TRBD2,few,CASSLRGGSEQYF,TGTGCCAGCAGCCTTCGGGGGGGGAGCGAGCAGTACTTC
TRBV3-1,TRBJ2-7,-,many,CASSPVLGEQYF,TGTGCCAGCAGCCCGGTCCTCGGAGAGCAGTACTTC
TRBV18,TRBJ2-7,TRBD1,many,CASSREGQAYEQYF,TGTGCCAGCTCGCGAGAGGGACAGGCCTACGAGCAGTACTTC
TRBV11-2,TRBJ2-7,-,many,CASSPGGTLYEQYF,TGTGCCAGCAGCCCAGGGGGGACCTTATACGAGCAGTACTTC
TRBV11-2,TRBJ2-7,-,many,CASSSAVGWHEQYF,TGTGCCAGCAGTTCAGCGGTTGGGTGGCACGAGCAGTACTTC
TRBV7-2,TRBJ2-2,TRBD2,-,CASTGTSGIGELFF,TGTGCCAGCACCGGGACTAGCGGGATCGGGGAGCTGTTTTTT
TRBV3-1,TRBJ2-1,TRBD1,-,CASSQGGTGTDEQFF,TGTGCCAGCAGCCAAGGGGGGACAGGGACCGATGAGCAGTTCTTC
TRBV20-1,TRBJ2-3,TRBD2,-,CSARVSGSGRTDTQYF,TGCAGTGCTAGAGTATCTGGTAGCGGGAGGACAGATACGCAGTATTTT
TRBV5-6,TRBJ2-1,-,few,CASSIFTALYNEQFF,TGTGCCAGCAGCATTTTTACAGCGTTGTACAATGAGCAGTTCTTC
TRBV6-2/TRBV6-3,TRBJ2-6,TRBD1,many,CASSESIFVRTGIGANVLTF,TGTGCCAGCAGTGAATCTATATTTGTGAGGACAGGGATTGGGGCCAACGTCCTGACTTTC
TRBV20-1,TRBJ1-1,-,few,CSATDARVMNTEAFF,TGCAGTGCTACGGACGCGCGCGTGATGAACACTGAAGCTTTCTTT
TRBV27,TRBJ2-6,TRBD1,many,CASSPGTGSPGANVLTF,TGTGCCAGCAGTCCCGGGACAGGGAGCCCTGGGGCCAACGTCCTGACTTTC
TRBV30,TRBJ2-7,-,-,CAWSVPGHIYEQYF,TGTGCCTGGAGTGTACCAGGACACATCTACGAGCAGTACTTC
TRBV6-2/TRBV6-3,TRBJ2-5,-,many,CASSYGETQYF,TGTGCCAGCAGTTACGGAGAGACCCAGTACTTC
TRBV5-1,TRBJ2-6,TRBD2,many,CASRGGVSGANVLTF,TGCGCCAGCAGGGGGGGGGTCTCCGGGGCCAACGTCCTGACTTTC
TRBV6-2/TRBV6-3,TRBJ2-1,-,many,CASSNLIVEQFF,TGTGCCAGCAGTAATCTGATCGTTGAGCAGTTCTTC
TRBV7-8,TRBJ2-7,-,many,CASSLGYSVPYEQYF,TGTGCCAGCAGCCTGGGTTATTCGGTCCCCTACGAGCAGTACTTC
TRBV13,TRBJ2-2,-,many,CASSPRQKLDTGELFF,TGTGCCAGCAGCCCGCGACAGAAACTGGACACCGGGGAGCTGTTTTTT
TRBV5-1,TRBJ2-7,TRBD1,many,CASSLIAGTGHEQYF,TGCGCCAGCAGTTTAATCGCCGGGACAGGGCACGAGCAGTACTTC
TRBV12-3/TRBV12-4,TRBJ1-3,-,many,CANLREISGNTIYF,TGTGCCAACCTCAGGGAAATCTCTGGAAACACCATATATTTT